This T cell receptor (beta chain) was observed in a study of OX40 agonist ivuxolimab in advanced cancers. Background on the study: It was ivuxolimab, an agonistic anti-OX40 (CD134) antibody, that patients were treated with. Cohort: approximately 83% men, mean age about 60, aged about 20 to 85. A history of anti-PD-1, anti-PD-L1 or anti-CTLA-4 therapy was acceptable, and about 37% had some.

Autoimmune disease history or systemic immunosuppression barred patients. Profiled with immunoSEQ multiplex PCR; TCRdb holds only in-frame clones, not every one. Of 55,000 to 80,000 clones in the sample, almost 85% were seen once. CDR1 SGHTA and CDR2 FQGTGA come from the germline V gene. This CDR3 is built from 14 residues. V was pared by 4 bases and J by 7 bases, with 3 bases of the junction left unmatched. The chain carries TRBV7-3 and TRBJ1-6, with TRBD1 matching over 8 bases. Sequenced here: CD4+ or CD8+ T cells sorted from blood, sampled in a trial of the OX40 agonist ivuxolimab. The sequence was obtained from an adult with an advanced solid tumor such as melanoma, head and neck, liver or kidney cancer. The CDR3 coding sequence is TGTGCCAGCAGCTCGGGACAGGAAAATTCACCCCTCCACTTT. Translation: CASSSGQENSPLHF.